This T cell receptor (beta chain) was sequenced in a study of blood T cells in healthy people across ages. The authors ran a second PCR of 7 to 11 cycles using a sample-barcoded 5' primer and a J-beta primer mix. Per sample, CDR3-containing paired-end reads numbered at least 2.5 million. MiXCR, run by TCRdb on the 5' RACE reads, gives a single entry per CDR3 protein. The sample has about 1.8 million distinct CDR3 sequences, less than 50% seen once. Study observations and caveats: Higher diversity and more naive CD4+ cells were features of long-lived donors, compared to aged donors. Estimated diversity across one million T cells was deemed an underestimate.

Extracted total RNA amounted to at least 5.5 micrograms for each sample. This clonotype was counted many times. What it recognizes is unknown. The germline V gene encodes CDR1 SGHTA and CDR2 FQGNSA. V lost 6 bases and J lost 11, with 11 bases in between. This CDR3 has 11 amino acids. This receptor was taken from a woman aged 40 to 50 in good health. This rearrangement joins TRBV7-2 to TRBJ2-1; TRBD1 is a possible D gene (5 bases). Sequencing was performed on blood. The CDR3 region is CASRATEKQFF. Written as DNA, the CDR3 is TGTGCCAGCAGGGCGACAGAGAAGCAGTTCTTC.